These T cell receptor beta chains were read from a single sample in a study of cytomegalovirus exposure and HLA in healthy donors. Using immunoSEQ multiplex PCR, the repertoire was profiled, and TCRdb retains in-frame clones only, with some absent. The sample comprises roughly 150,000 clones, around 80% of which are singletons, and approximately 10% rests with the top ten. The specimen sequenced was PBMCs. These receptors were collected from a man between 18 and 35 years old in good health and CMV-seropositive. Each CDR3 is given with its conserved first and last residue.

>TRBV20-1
CKTGVGRKLFF
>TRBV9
CASSVTVSYEQYF
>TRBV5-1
CASSSGLLDSGANVLTF
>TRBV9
CASSSGWGLTSTDTQYF
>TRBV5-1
CASSSLEQGDEKLFF
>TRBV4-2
CASSQGRASEETQYF
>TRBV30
CAWRGTGNEQFF
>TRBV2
CAGRTSGRGELFF
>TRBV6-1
CASTARQVYNEQFF
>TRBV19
CASSPRTGGTNQPQHF
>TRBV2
CASKEAMNTEAFF
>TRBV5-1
CASSLESTGGASSKLFF
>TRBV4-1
CASSQWSGTTYEQYF
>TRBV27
CASSPRSQLNTEAFF
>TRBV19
CASSIGGATYEQYF
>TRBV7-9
CSSSSGTSGSKQYF
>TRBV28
CASSRTGGDSDTQYF
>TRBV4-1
CASSPLAGLNEQFF
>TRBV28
CASSQVGTGKGFREKLFF
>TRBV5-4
CASSLALGLAESSYEQYF
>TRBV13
CASSLTAGKPSGANVLTF
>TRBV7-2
CASSSRGVSKTQYF
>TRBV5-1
CASSLGEFPKTEAFF
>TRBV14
CASSQLVQETQYF
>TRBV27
CASSLGPGIRSRANYGYTF
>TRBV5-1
CASKGDPNTEAFF
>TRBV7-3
CASSLYGAEEAFF
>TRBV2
CASIELPGLAGVGQFF
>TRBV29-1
CSVRTGGTKETQYF
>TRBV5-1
CASSLSTGGYTGNTIYF
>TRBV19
CASSIDRLNTEAFF
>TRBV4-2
CASRLQGTLNTEAFF
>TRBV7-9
CASSTPGQGTETQYF
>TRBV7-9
CASSRQPNTEAFF
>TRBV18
CASSPQTGAQETQYF
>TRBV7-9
CASTTGGNMNNEQFF
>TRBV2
CASSSDRNTEAFF
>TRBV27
CASSLSGTGNTGELFF
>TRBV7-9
CASSSGGNQPQHF
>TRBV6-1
CACGLAGGNEQFF
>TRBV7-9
CASSPGGGGYEQYF
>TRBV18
CASSPLKEVSSGNTIYF
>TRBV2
CASSASGRVYEQYF
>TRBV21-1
CASTQVIVQFF
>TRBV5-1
CASSTGGVGEKLFF
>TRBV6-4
CASSPTGRGTEAFF
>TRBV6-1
CASSEARGVSSYEQYF
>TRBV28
CASSSNVLRDRYSNQPQHF
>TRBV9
CASSARRGTERRNYGYTF
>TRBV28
CASSLSGTEAFF
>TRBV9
CASSITGNTEAFF
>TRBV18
CASSPERTTYEQYF
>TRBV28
CASSSARGTNEKLFF
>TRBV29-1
CSVGHRESRTYNEQFF
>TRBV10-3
CAIKTEEGTEAFF